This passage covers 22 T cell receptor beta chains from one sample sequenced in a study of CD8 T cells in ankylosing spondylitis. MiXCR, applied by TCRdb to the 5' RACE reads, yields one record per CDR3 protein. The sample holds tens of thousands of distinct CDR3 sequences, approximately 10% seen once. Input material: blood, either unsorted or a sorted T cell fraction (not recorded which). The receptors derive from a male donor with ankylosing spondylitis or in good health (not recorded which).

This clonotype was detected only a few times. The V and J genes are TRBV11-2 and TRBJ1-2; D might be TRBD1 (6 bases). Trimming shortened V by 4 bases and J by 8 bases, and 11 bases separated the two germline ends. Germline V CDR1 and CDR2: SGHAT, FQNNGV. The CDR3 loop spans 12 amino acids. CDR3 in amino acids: CASSSSGDGYTF. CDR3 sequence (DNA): TGTGCCAGCAGCTCCTCAGGGGACGGCTACACCTTC.

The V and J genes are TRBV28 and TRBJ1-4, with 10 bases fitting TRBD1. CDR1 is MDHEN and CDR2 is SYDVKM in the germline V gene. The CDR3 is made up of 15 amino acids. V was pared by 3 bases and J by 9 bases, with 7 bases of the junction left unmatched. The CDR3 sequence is CASSFPGQGPQKLFF. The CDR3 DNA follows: TGTGCCAGCAGTTTCCCGGGACAGGGGCCTCAAAAACTGTTTTTT.

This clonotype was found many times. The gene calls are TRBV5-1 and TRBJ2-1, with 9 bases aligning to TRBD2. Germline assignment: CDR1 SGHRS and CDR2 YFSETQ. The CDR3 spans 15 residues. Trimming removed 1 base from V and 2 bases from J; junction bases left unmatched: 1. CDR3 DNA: TGCGCCAGCAGCTTGTCTAGCGGGGCCTACAATGAGCAGTTCTTC. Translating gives CASSLSSGAYNEQFF.

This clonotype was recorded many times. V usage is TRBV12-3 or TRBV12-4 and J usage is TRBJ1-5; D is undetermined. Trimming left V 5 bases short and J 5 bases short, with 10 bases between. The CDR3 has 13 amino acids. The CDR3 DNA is TGTGCCAGCAGTGTCATGGAGGATCAGCCCCAGCATTTT. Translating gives CASSVMEDQPQHF.

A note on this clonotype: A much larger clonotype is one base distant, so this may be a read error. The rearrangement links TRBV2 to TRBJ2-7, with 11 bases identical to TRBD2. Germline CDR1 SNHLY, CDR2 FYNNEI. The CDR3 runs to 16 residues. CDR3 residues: CASSFPSLAGEYEQCF. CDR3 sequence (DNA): TGTGCCAGCAGTTTCCCTTCACTAGCGGGGGAGTACGAGCAGTGCTTC.

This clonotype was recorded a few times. CDR3 in amino acids: CASSLAPGQPQHF. In DNA, the CDR3 is TGTGCCAGCAGCTTAGCTCCCGGTCAGCCCCAGCATTTT. This chain connects TRBV7-8 to TRBJ1-5; D is ambiguous. The length of the CDR3 is 13 residues. Trimming pared 0 bases from V and 6 bases from J, leaving 6 bases between. Germline CDR1 reads SGHVS; CDR2 reads FQNEAQ. The complete variable domain, with remaining parts taken from reference TRBV7-8 and TRBJ1-5, reads GAGVSQSPRYKVAKRGQDVALRCDPISGHVSLFWYQQALGQGPEFLTYFQNEAQLDKSGLPSDRFFAERPEGSVSTLKIQRTQQEDSAVYLCASSLAPGQPQHFGDGTRLSIL.

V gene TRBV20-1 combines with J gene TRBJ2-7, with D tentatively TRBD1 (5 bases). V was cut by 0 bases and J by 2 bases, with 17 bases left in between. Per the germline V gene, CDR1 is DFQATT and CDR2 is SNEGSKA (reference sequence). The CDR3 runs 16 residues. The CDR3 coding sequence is TGCAGTGCTAGAGATCAGGACCGACAGAGAACCTACGAGCAGTACTTC. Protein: CSARDQDRQRTYEQYF.

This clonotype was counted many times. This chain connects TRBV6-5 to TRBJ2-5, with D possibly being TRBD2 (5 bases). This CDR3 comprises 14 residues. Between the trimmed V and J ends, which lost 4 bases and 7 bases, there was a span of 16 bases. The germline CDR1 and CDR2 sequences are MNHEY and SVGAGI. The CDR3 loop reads CASSFRDNAWTQYF. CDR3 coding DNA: TGTGCCAGCAGTTTCCGGGATAACGCGTGGACCCAGTACTTC.

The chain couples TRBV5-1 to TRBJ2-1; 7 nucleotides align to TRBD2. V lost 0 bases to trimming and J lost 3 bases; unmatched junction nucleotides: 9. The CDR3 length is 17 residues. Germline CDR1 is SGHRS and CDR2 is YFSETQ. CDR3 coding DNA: TGCGCCAGCAGCTTGGCCGGTGTGGCTAGCGGCTACAATGAGCAGTTCTTC. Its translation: CASSLAGVASGYNEQFF.

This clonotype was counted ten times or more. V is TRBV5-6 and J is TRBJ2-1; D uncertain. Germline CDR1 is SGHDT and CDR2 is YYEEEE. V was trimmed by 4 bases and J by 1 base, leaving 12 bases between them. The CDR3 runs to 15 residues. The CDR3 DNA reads TGTGCCAGCAGCCGTCGACTGAATTCCTACAATGAGCAGTTCTTC. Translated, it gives CASSRRLNSYNEQFF.

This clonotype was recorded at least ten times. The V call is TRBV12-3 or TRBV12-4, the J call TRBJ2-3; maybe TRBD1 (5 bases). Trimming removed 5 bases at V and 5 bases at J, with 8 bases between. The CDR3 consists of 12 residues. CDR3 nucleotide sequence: TGTGCCAGCAGTAGGGGTATAGATACGCAGTATTTT. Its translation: CASSRGIDTQYF.

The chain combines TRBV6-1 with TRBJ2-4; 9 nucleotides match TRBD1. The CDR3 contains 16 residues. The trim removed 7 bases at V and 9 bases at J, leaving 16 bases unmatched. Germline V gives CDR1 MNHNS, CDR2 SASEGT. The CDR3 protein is CASTRITGGGESIQYF. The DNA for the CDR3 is TGTGCCAGCACTCGGATAACAGGGGGCGGGGAAAGCATTCAGTACTTC.

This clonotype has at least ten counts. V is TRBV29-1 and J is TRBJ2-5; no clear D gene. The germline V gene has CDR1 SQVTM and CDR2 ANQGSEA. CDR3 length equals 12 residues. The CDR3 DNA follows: TGCAGTGCCTGGTTAGCTCAAGAGACCCAGTACTTC. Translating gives CSAWLAQETQYF.

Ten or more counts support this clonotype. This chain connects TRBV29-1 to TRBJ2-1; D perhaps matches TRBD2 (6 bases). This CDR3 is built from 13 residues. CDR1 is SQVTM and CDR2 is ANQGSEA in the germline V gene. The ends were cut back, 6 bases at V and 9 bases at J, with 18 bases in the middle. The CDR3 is CSVAPGGFSEQFF. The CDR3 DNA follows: TGCAGCGTAGCCCCCGGAGGGTTCTCTGAGCAGTTCTTC.

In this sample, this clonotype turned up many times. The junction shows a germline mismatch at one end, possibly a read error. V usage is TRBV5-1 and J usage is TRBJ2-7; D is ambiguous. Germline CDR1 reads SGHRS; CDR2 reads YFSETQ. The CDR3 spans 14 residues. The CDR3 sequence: CASSLVTATYEQYF. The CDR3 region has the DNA TGCGCCAGCAGTTTGGTGACGGCAACCTACGAGCAGTACTTC.

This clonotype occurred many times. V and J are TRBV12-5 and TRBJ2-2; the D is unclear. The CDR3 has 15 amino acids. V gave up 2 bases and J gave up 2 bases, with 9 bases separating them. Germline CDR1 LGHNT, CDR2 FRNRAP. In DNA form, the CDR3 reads TGTGCTAGTGGTTTGCAGCACGGCAACACCGGGGAGCTGTTTTTT. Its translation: CASGLQHGNTGELFF.

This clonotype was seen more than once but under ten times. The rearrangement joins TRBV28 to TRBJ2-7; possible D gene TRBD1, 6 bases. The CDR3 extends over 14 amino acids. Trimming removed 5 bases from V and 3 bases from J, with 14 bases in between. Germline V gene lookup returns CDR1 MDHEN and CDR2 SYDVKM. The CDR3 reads CASSQPSRGYEQYF. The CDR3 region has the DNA TGTGCCAGCAGTCAACCTAGCAGGGGCTACGAGCAGTACTTC. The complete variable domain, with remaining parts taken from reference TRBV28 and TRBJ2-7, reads DVKVTQSSRYLVKRTGEKVFLECVQDMDHENMFWYRQDPGLGLRLIYFSYDVKMKEKGDIPEGYSVSREKKERFSLILESASTNQTSMYLCASSQPSRGYEQYFGPGTRLTVT.

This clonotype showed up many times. The CDR3 DNA reads TGCGCCAGCAGCTTGCTGTACACCGGGGAGCTGTTTTTT. Amino acid sequence: CASSLLYTGELFF. V gene TRBV5-1 combines with J gene TRBJ2-2; no firm D call. Per the germline V gene, CDR1 is SGHRS and CDR2 is YFSETQ. The V gene lost 1 base and the J gene lost 3 bases, with 4 bases spanning the gap. This CDR3 has 13 amino acids.

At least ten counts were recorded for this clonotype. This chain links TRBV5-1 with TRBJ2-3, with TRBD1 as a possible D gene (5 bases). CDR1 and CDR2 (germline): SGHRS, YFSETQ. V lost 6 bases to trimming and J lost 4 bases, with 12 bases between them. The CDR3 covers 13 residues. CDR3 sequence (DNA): TGCGCCAGCATGGGGCTAGTCCCAGATACGCAGTATTTT. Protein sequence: CASMGLVPDTQYF. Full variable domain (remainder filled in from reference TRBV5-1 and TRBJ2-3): KAGVTQTPRYLIKTRGQQVTLSCSPISGHRSVSWYQQTPGQGLQFLFEYFSETQRNKGNFPGRFSGRQFSNSRSEMNVSTLELGDSALYLCASMGLVPDTQYFGPGTRLTVL.

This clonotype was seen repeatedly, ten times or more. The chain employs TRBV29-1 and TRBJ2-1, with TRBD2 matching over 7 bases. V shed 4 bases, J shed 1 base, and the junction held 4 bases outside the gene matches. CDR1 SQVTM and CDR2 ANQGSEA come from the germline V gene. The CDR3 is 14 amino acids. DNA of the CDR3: TGCAGCGTTGGCAGGGAGGGGTCCTACAATGAGCAGTTCTTC. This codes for CSVGREGSYNEQFF.

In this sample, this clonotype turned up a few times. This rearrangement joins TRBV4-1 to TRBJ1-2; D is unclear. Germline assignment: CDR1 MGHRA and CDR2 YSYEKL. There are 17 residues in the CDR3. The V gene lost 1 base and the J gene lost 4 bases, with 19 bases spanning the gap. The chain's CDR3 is CASSQALLLGSLYGYTF. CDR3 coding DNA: TGCGCCAGCAGCCAAGCCCTTCTTTTGGGTTCTCTCTATGGCTACACCTTC.

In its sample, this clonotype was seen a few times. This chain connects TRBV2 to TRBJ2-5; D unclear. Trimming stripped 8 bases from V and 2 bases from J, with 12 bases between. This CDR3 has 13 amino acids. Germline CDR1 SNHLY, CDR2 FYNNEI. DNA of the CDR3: TGTGCCAGCGGGCGATTGGGGCAAGAGACCCAGTACTTC. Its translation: CASGRLGQETQYF.